These T cell receptor beta chains were read from a single sample in a study of memory CD4+ T cells and cytomegalovirus serostatus. Data came from immunoSEQ multiplex PCR; TCRdb stores just in-frame clones and leaves some out. The table shows tens of thousands of clones, with 70% to 80% occurring only once. Sequencing was done on a sample of memory CD4+ T cells from blood. The receptors stem from an adult in good health and CMV-seronegative. The CDR3 runs from the conserved cysteine through the conserved F or W. The D gene is left open where the match is weak. Clone size appears in some rows only: once, few, many, or a class for an expanded clone.

TRBV5-1	TRBJ2-7	TRBD2	NA	CASSLDGLAGGGEQYF	TGCGCCAGCAGCTTGGATGGACTAGCGGGAGGGGGCGAGCAGTACTTC
TRBV7-9	TRBJ1-1	TRBD1	NA	CASGQKDRTKAFF	TGTGCCAGCGGCCAAAAGGACAGGACGAAAGCTTTCTTT
TRBV12-5	TRBJ2-7	NA	NA	CASKGRLTSYEQYF	TGTGCTAGCAAGGGTCGCCTAACGAGTTACGAGCAGTACTTC
TRBV11-3	TRBJ2-7	NA	NA	CASSSGRDEQYF	TGTGCCAGCAGCTCTGGCAGGGACGAGCAGTACTTC
TRBV10-3	TRBJ2-1	NA	NA	CAIRDAKGVNEQFF	TGTGCCATCAGGGACGCAAAAGGGGTTAATGAGCAGTTCTTC
TRBV6-1	TRBJ1-2	TRBD1	NA	CASRDRGKNYGYTF	TGTGCCAGCAGGGACAGGGGCAAGAACTATGGCTACACCTTC
TRBV15	TRBJ1-5	NA	NA	CATSRALVRVEAQHF	TGTGCCACCAGCAGAGCTCTCGTAAGGGTCGAAGCCCAGCATTTT
TRBV2	TRBJ2-2	TRBD1	once	CASRTTGLTGELFF	TGTGCCAGCAGGACGACAGGGTTAACCGGGGAGCTGTTTTTT
TRBV29-1	TRBJ2-3	NA	NA	CSVEDGGGGTQYF	TGCAGCGTTGAAGACGGTGGCGGAGGTACGCAGTATTTT
TRBV2	TRBJ2-7	NA	NA	CASSPVSYEQYF	TGTGCCAGCAGCCCAGTCTCCTACGAGCAGTACTTC
TRBV9	TRBJ2-1	NA	NA	CASSVVGEEGAGKQFF	TGTGCCAGCAGCGTAGTGGGGGAGGAAGGGGCCGGTAAGCAGTTCTTC
TRBV20-1	TRBJ1-1	NA	NA	CSATRVEAFF	TGCAGTGCTACTAGAGTTGAAGCTTTCTTT
TRBV2	TRBJ1-1	NA	few	CASSEEGHTEAFF	TGTGCCAGCAGTGAGGAGGGGCACACTGAAGCTTTCTTT
TRBV5-1	TRBJ1-2	NA	NA	CASSLVQGSGGYTF	TGCGCCAGCAGCTTGGTTCAGGGCTCGGGCGGCTACACCTTC
TRBV23-1	TRBJ1-1	TRBD1	NA	CASSQANSGTGGTEAFF	TGCGCCAGCAGTCAGGCGAATTCCGGGACAGGGGGCACTGAAGCTTTCTTT
TRBV4-2	TRBJ1-2	TRBD1	NA	CASSPGTGLDYGYTF	TGTGCCAGCAGCCCAGGGACAGGCCTAGACTATGGCTACACCTTC
TRBV19	TRBJ2-3	NA	NA	CASSSLIWRRDTDTQYF	TGTGCCAGTAGTTCGTTGATTTGGCGGAGAGACACAGATACGCAGTATTTT
TRBV7-9	TRBJ2-3	NA	NA	CASSLAARPTQYF	TGTGCCAGCAGCTTAGCGGCCAGGCCTACGCAGTATTTT
TRBV5-4	TRBJ1-2	NA	few	CASSLLTGSRLTF	TGTGCCAGCAGCTTGTTAACAGGGTCGAGACTCACCTTC
TRBV7-2	TRBJ2-7	NA	NA	CASSLNAGEQYF	TGTGCCAGCAGCTTAAATGCCGGCGAGCAGTACTTC
TRBV15	TRBJ2-5	NA	NA	CATSRGETAEFQETQYF	TGTGCCACCAGCAGAGGAGAGACAGCCGAATTCCAAGAGACCCAGTACTTC
TRBV5-1	TRBJ2-3	NA	NA	CASSLSDSTDTQYF	TGCGCCAGCAGCTTGTCAGATAGCACAGATACGCAGTATTTT
TRBV5-8	TRBJ2-5	TRBD1	NA	CASSLGTGKTQYF	TGTGCCAGCAGCTTGGGGACAGGGAAGACCCAGTACTTC
TRBV6-5	TRBJ1-5	NA	NA	CASSQGFQPQHF	TGTGCCAGCAGTCAGGGGTTCCAGCCCCAGCATTTT
TRBV6-1	TRBJ2-7	NA	NA	CASSAIFEQYF	TGTGCCAGCAGCGCGATCTTCGAGCAGTACTTC
TRBV5-1	TRBJ1-2	TRBD1	NA	CASSYRGTDRGWDDYTF	TGCGCCAGCAGCTACCGGGGGACAGACAGGGGATGGGATGACTACACCTTC
TRBV7-2	TRBJ2-7	TRBD1	NA	CASSYTGGLSYEQYF	TGTGCCAGCAGCTACACAGGGGGACTTTCCTACGAGCAGTACTTC
TRBV2	TRBJ2-7	TRBD1	NA	CASRAGTGFYEQYF	TGTGCCAGCAGGGCCGGGACAGGATTCTACGAGCAGTACTTC
TRBV7-2	TRBJ1-2	TRBD1	NA	CASSLAGGGGYTF	TGTGCCAGCAGCTTAGCAGGGGGCGGCGGCTACACCTTC